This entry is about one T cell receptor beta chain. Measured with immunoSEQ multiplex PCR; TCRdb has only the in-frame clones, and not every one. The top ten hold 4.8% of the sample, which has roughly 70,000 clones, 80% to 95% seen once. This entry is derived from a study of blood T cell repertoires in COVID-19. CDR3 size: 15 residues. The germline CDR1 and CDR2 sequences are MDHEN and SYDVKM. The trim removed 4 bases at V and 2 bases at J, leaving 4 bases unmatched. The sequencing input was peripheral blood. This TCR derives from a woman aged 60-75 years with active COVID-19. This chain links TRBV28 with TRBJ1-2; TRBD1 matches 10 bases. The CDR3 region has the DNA TGTGCCAGCAGTTGGACAGGGGGGCCAAACTATGGCTACACCTTC. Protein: CASSWTGGPNYGYTF.